This T cell receptor (beta chain) was found in a study of beta chain features in type 1 diabetes. Averaging approximately 0.11 L, one heparinised blood draw came from each individual donor. Reverse transcribing all isolated RNA meant expressed TCRB transcripts were sequenced. Libraries were prepared by immunoSEQ multiplex PCR; TCRdb keeps only in-frame clonotypes and omits some of them. The repertoire consists of roughly 330,000 clones, with approximately 9.9% occurring once and the leading ten covering 0.015%. Material: naive CD4+ T cells from blood. This clonotype originated in a woman in her 30s in good health.

CDR3 protein: CASSPPNTQASKETQYF. The DNA for the CDR3 is TGTGCCAGCTCACCACCCAATACACAGGCCTCAAAAGAGACCCAGTACTTC. The V and J genes are TRBV18 and TRBJ2-5, with D tentatively TRBD1 (5 bases). Germline CDR1 KGHSH, CDR2 LQKENI. V was pared by 0 bases and J by 3 bases, with 17 bases between. There are 17 residues in the CDR3.